Following are 10 T cell receptor beta chains from one sample sequenced in a study of blood T cell repertoires in COVID-19. Some clones are missing from TCRdb's copy, which holds only in-frame ones; the method was immunoSEQ multiplex PCR. The table has 50,000 to 70,000 clones, 60% to 85% seen once. What was sequenced was peripheral blood. Receptor source: a man in his 60s with acute or convalescent COVID-19.

J is TRBJ2-2 and V is TRBV5-6, with D maybe TRBD1 (6 bases). Germline V gene data show CDR1 as SGHDT and CDR2 as YYEEEE. Trimming shortened V by 3 bases and J by 5 bases, and 17 bases separated the two germline ends. The CDR3 totals 16 residues. CDR3 nucleotide sequence: TGTGCCAGCAGCTCTAGGACAGATTGGGGGACCGGGGAGCTGTTTTTT. It codes for CASSSRTDWGTGELFF.

This clone was recorded only once. The chain has TRBV27 and TRBJ1-2; 10 bases fit TRBD1. The germline V gene encodes CDR1 MNHEY and CDR2 SMNVEV (reference sequence). V dropped 8 bases and J dropped 5; count of bases not matched to a gene: 17. CDR3 length: 17 residues. The CDR3 reads CASGSGTGDFITYGYTF. CDR3 nucleotide sequence: TGTGCCAGCGGGTCTGGGACAGGGGACTTCATCACTTATGGCTACACCTTC.

This chain uses TRBV2 with TRBJ2-3; 9 positions agree with TRBD1. V lost 6 bases to trimming and J lost 4 bases; unmatched junction nucleotides: 5. Germline assignment: CDR1 SNHLY and CDR2 FYNNEI. The CDR3 sequence is 14 residues long. This CDR3 reads CASRRDRAADTQYF. The DNA of the CDR3 is TGTGCCAGCAGGCGGGACAGGGCCGCAGATACGCAGTATTTT.

The CDR3 spells CASSSSGGEARFTF. The CDR3 coding sequence is TGTGCCAGCAGCTCGTCGGGGGGCGAAGCACGGTTCACCTTC. V and J are TRBV7-8 and TRBJ1-2; D possibly corresponds to TRBD1 (6 bases). CDR1 SGHVS and CDR2 FQNEAQ come from the germline V gene. V lost 4 bases, J lost 13 bases, and 22 bases lay in between. The length of the CDR3 is 14 residues. Full variable domain (rest looked up from reference TRBV7-8 and TRBJ1-2): GAGVSQSPRYKVAKRGQDVALRCDPISGHVSLFWYQQALGQGPEFLTYFQNEAQLDKSGLPSDRFFAERPEGSVSTLKIQRTQQEDSAVYLCASSSSGGEARFTFGSGTRLTVV.

This clone was detected once. This chain links TRBV28 with TRBJ2-5; D gene uncertain. The germline CDR1 and CDR2 sequences are MDHEN and SYDVKM. V lost 4 bases and J 5 bases, leaving 11 bases between the germline ends. This CDR3 is built from 13 residues. Here the CDR3 DNA reads TGTGCCAGCAGTTCTCTAGATCGGGAGACCCAGTACTTC. Translated: CASSSLDRETQYF.

This sequence joins TRBV18 and TRBJ1-1; tentative D call: TRBD1 (5 bases). This CDR3 contains 15 residues. Germline values: CDR1 KGHSH, CDR2 LQKENI. Trimming stripped 8 bases from V and 11 bases from J, with 27 bases between. The CDR3 is CASHSPLDPGGDAFF. CDR3 nucleotide sequence: TGTGCCAGCCACTCACCACTTGATCCGGGGGGTGACGCTTTCTTT.

The V and J genes are TRBV6-5 and TRBJ1-6; D is undetermined. The germline V gene encodes CDR1 MNHEY and CDR2 SVGAGI. Trimming took off 6 bases at V and 14 bases at J, with 17 bases between the two ends. This CDR3 has 13 amino acids. The CDR3 protein is CASRGGSQGTLHF. The DNA of the CDR3 is TGTGCCAGCAGGGGCGGGTCCCAAGGGACCCTCCACTTT.

CDR3 sequence: CSVGTDGNTIYF. The CDR3, as DNA: TGCAGCGTTGGGACAGATGGAAACACCATATATTTT. The V call is TRBV29-1, the J call TRBJ1-3; possibly TRBD1 for D (6 bases). The germline CDR1 and CDR2 sequences are SQVTM and ANQGSEA. This CDR3 region has 12 residues. V was trimmed by 4 bases and J by 3 bases, leaving 7 bases between them.

The CDR3 DNA is TGTGCCAGCAGCTTAGACAGGGGGGATGAGCAGTTCTTC. This translates into CASSLDRGDEQFF. This chain links TRBV5-4 with TRBJ2-1, with 9 bases identical to TRBD1. CDR3 length equals 13 residues. After removal of 2 bases from V and 8 bases from J, the junction contained 2 bases not matched to a gene. Germline V gives CDR1 SGHNT, CDR2 YYREEE (reference sequence).

The rearrangement links TRBV7-2 to TRBJ2-7; 9 bases map to TRBD1. CDR1 is SGHTA, CDR2 FQGNSA, per germline. The CDR3 is 15 residues long. With 4 bases clipped from V and 3 bases from J, the junction kept 7 bases outside the gene matches. Here the CDR3 reads CASSSEVTGGYEQYF. The CDR3 nucleotides are TGTGCCAGCAGCTCGGAAGTGACAGGGGGCTACGAGCAGTACTTC.